These T cell receptor beta chains were read from a single sample in a study of T cells in Graves' hyperthyroidism and ophthalmopathy. In TCRdb, the multiplex PCR reads were re-called with MiXCR into one record per CDR3 protein. Of hundreds of thousands of distinct CDR3 sequences in the sample, 45% were seen once. The material sequenced was peripheral blood or thyroid tissue (not recorded which). Receptors originate from an adult man with Graves' disease, either hyperthyroidism or ophthalmopathy (not recorded which). CDR3s include the opening cysteine and the closing phenylalanine or tryptophan. The D gene is left open where the match is weak. Not all rows give a size; the values are once, few, many and, for expanded clones, a class.

j_call: TRBJ2-5; v_call: TRBV7-2; cdr3_length: 15; clone_size: many; d_call: TRBD2; cdr3_aa: CASSGRTSGGRTQYF; cdr3_nt: TGTGCCAGCAGCGGGCGGACTAGCGGGGGGCGGACCCAGTACTTC
j_call: TRBJ2-2; v_call: TRBV2; cdr3_length: 14; clone_size: many; d_call: -; cdr3_aa: CAARQPWATGELFF; cdr3_nt: TGTGCCGCTCGGCAGCCATGGGCCACCGGGGAGCTGTTTTTT
j_call: TRBJ1-5; v_call: TRBV29-1; cdr3_length: 13; clone_size: few; d_call: TRBD1; cdr3_aa: CSSTGGSNQPQHF; cdr3_nt: TGCAGCTCGACAGGGGGCAGCAATCAGCCCCAGCATTTT
j_call: TRBJ1-5; v_call: TRBV7-8; cdr3_length: 15; clone_size: many; d_call: TRBD1; cdr3_aa: CASSRTQGRHQPQHF; cdr3_nt: TGTGCCAGCAGTCGAACACAGGGGAGGCATCAGCCCCAGCATTTT
j_call: TRBJ1-1; v_call: TRBV5-1; cdr3_length: 14; clone_size: -; d_call: -; cdr3_aa: CASSLTVENTEAFF; cdr3_nt: TGCGCCAGCAGCTTGACAGTGGAGAACACTGAAGCTTTCTTT
j_call: TRBJ1-1; v_call: TRBV24-1; cdr3_length: 12; clone_size: many; d_call: TRBD1; cdr3_aa: CATSEGTGEAFF; cdr3_nt: TGTGCCACCAGTGAGGGGACAGGTGAAGCTTTCTTT
j_call: TRBJ2-7; v_call: TRBV7-9; cdr3_length: 14; clone_size: once; d_call: -; cdr3_aa: CASSFRDIPYQQYF; cdr3_nt: TGTGCCAGCAGCTTCCGGGACATTCCCTACCAGCAGTACTTC
j_call: TRBJ1-4; v_call: TRBV5-6; cdr3_length: 15; clone_size: -; d_call: -; cdr3_aa: CASSLARETNEKLFF; cdr3_nt: TGTGCCAGCAGCTTGGCTCGGGAGACTAATGAAAAACTGTTTTTT
j_call: TRBJ2-6; v_call: TRBV25-1; cdr3_length: 17; clone_size: -; d_call: -; cdr3_aa: CASSPPGLFSGANVLTF; cdr3_nt: TGTGCCAGCAGTCCGCCGGGCCTATTCTCTGGGGCCAACGTCCTGACTTTC
j_call: TRBJ2-2; v_call: TRBV2; cdr3_length: 14; clone_size: -; d_call: -; cdr3_aa: CASSLSPGTGELFF; cdr3_nt: TGTGCCAGCAGCCTAAGTCCAGGTACCGGGGAGCTGTTTTTT
j_call: TRBJ2-5; v_call: TRBV7-8; cdr3_length: 17; clone_size: -; d_call: -; cdr3_aa: CASSSTAGQSQGRTQYF; cdr3_nt: TGTGCCAGCAGCTCCACCGCGGGACAGTCTCAGGGGCGGACCCAGTACTTC
j_call: TRBJ2-5; v_call: TRBV19; cdr3_length: 14; clone_size: many; d_call: TRBD1; cdr3_aa: CASSVRTGSETQYF; cdr3_nt: TGTGCCAGTAGTGTCCGGACAGGGTCGGAGACCCAGTACTTC
j_call: TRBJ1-5; v_call: TRBV12-3/TRBV12-4; cdr3_length: 16; clone_size: -; d_call: -; cdr3_aa: CASRHSGQGPSQPQHF; cdr3_nt: TGTGCCAGCAGACATTCGGGGCAGGGGCCCAGTCAGCCCCAGCATTTT
j_call: TRBJ1-1; v_call: TRBV25-1; cdr3_length: 11; clone_size: -; d_call: -; cdr3_aa: CASGGYTEAFF; cdr3_nt: TGTGCTAGCGGGGGGTACACTGAAGCTTTCTTT
j_call: TRBJ1-3; v_call: TRBV29-1; cdr3_length: 13; clone_size: -; d_call: -; cdr3_aa: CSTEGQIGNTIYF; cdr3_nt: TGCAGCACTGAAGGACAGATTGGAAACACCATATATTTT
j_call: TRBJ1-6; v_call: TRBV5-6; cdr3_length: 15; clone_size: few; d_call: TRBD1; cdr3_aa: CASSLPGQYNSPLHF; cdr3_nt: TGTGCCAGCAGCTTACCGGGACAGTATAATTCACCCCTCCACTTT
j_call: TRBJ1-4; v_call: TRBV12-3/TRBV12-4; cdr3_length: 14; clone_size: few; d_call: -; cdr3_aa: CASSRDLQGEKLFF; cdr3_nt: TGTGCCAGCAGCAGGGATCTTCAAGGGGAAAAACTGTTTTTT
j_call: TRBJ2-5; v_call: TRBV7-3; cdr3_length: 12; clone_size: -; d_call: -; cdr3_aa: CASSRYQEAQYF; cdr3_nt: TGTGCCAGCAGCAGGTACCAAGAGGCCCAGTACTTC